Below, 22 T cell receptor beta chains from the same sample are listed, as sequenced in a study of OX40 agonist ivuxolimab in advanced cancers. The protocol was immunoSEQ multiplex PCR, while the TCRdb copy is restricted to in-frame clones and leaves out a portion. The sample lists under 100,000 clones; approximately 85% were seen once. Sample: CD4+ or CD8+ T cells sorted from blood, taken in a trial of the OX40 agonist ivuxolimab. The receptors derive from an adult with an advanced solid tumor such as melanoma, head and neck, liver or kidney cancer.

A word on this clone: One junction end does not reproduce the germline sequence, and a read error may be involved. The J gene is TRBJ2-1, the V gene TRBV7-2; D is undetermined. This CDR3 has 13 amino acids. CDR1 SGHTA and CDR2 FQGNSA come from the germline V gene. The CDR3 nucleotides are TGTGCCAGCTTAGAACAGCTTTACAGTGAGCAGTTCTTC. Translation gives CASLEQLYSEQFF.

This chain connects TRBV18 to TRBJ1-2; tentative D call: TRBD1 (6 bases). Trimming stripped 3 bases from V and 2 bases from J, with 10 bases between. In germline, CDR1 is KGHSH, CDR2 LQKENI. CDR3 size: 14 residues. CDR3 sequence reads: CASSPNRDNYGYTF. As DNA, the CDR3 is TGTGCCAGCTCACCGAACAGGGACAACTATGGCTACACCTTC.

The count of this clone is one. This rearrangement joins TRBV27 to TRBJ2-7; weak D call: TRBD2 (6 bases). Germline CDR1 and CDR2: MNHEY and SMNVEV (reference sequence). Deletions cut 2 bases from V and 4 bases from J, with 15 bases between. The CDR3 extends over 15 amino acids. The CDR3 DNA follows: TGTGCCAGCAGTTTACGTAACGTACGGGGGTACGAGCAGTACTTC. This translates into CASSLRNVRGYEQYF.

V and J are TRBV5-4 and TRBJ2-7, with 9 bases fitting TRBD2. Germline assignment: CDR1 SGHNT and CDR2 YYREEE (reference sequence). CDR3 size: 16 residues. With V trimmed by 4 bases and J by 2 bases, 10 bases remained unmatched. The CDR3 loop reads CASSPDGGGGAYEQYF. In nucleotides, the CDR3 is TGTGCCAGCAGCCCCGATGGTGGCGGGGGGGCCTACGAGCAGTACTTC.

Only one count was recorded for this clone. The chain carries TRBV6-6 and TRBJ2-3; D possibly uses TRBD1 or TRBD2 (5 bases each). The CDR3 spans 13 residues. CDR1 MNHNY and CDR2 SVGAGI come from the germline V gene (reference sequence). The V end lost 8 bases, the J end lost 2 bases, and 11 bases lay between the germline ends. CDR3 sequence (DNA): TGTGCCAGCCGGGGCAGAATCACAGATACGCAGTATTTT. Translating gives CASRGRITDTQYF.

V is TRBV10-1 and J is TRBJ2-3, with TRBD2 identical over 10 bases. The CDR3 spans 17 residues. The J segment lost 6 bases and the V segment lost 0 bases, leaving 9 bases of the junction unmatched. Germline-derived CDR1 and CDR2 are WNHNN and SYGVQD (reference sequence). The CDR3 sequence is CASSESTVTSGADTQYF. In DNA form, the CDR3 reads TGCGCCAGCAGTGAGTCGACCGTCACTAGCGGGGCCGATACGCAGTATTTT.

This chain links TRBV5-4 with TRBJ2-1; the match to TRBD1 covers 9 bases. J gave up 3 bases and V 4 bases, and 8 bases lay outside the gene matches. The CDR3 length is 16 residues. Germline V CDR1 and CDR2: SGHNT, YYREEE (reference sequence). CDR3 in amino acids: CASSRQGGLDYNEQFF. CDR3 DNA sequence: TGTGCCAGCAGCCGACAGGGGGGGTTAGACTACAATGAGCAGTTCTTC.

The gene calls are TRBV6-1 and TRBJ2-1, with TRBD2 identical over 10 bases. V lost 2 bases to trimming and J lost 6 bases; unmatched junction nucleotides: 7. The CDR3 loop spans 16 amino acids. The germline gives CDR1 MNHNS, CDR2 SASEGT. CDR3 loop: CASSERISGGTNEQFF. In DNA, the CDR3 is TGTGCCAGCAGTGAAAGGATTAGCGGGGGGACCAATGAGCAGTTCTTC.

This chain joins TRBV6-4 and TRBJ1-4; TRBD1 matches at 7 bases. Germline trimming cut 6 bases from V and 0 bases from J; bases unmatched to any gene: 13. The germline V gene has CDR1 MRHNA and CDR2 SNTAGT. This CDR3 comprises 18 residues. CDR3 sequence: CASSCFDRDYTTNEKLFF. The CDR3 nucleotides are TGTGCCAGCAGCTGCTTTGACAGGGATTATACAACTAATGAAAAACTGTTTTTT.

The rearrangement uses TRBV4-2 and TRBJ2-2; no clear D gene. Germline V CDR1 and CDR2: LGHNA, YNFKEQ. The germline V and J ends were trimmed by 1 base and 7 bases, with 13 bases remaining between them. The CDR3 is 15 residues long. The DNA for the CDR3 is TGTGCCAGCAGCCAAGCGTCCACGGAATACGGGGAGCTGTTTTTT. Amino acids: CASSQASTEYGELFF.

The DNA for the CDR3 is TGCGCCAGCAGCTTCGGACTAGCGGGGGCTTCTTTCTCTTACAATGAGCAGTTCTTC. It encodes CASSFGLAGASFSYNEQFF. The chain has TRBV5-1 and TRBJ2-1; TRBD2 matches 13 bases. Germline lookup yields CDR1 SGHRS and CDR2 YFSETQ. The CDR3 length is 19 residues. The V and J ends lost 2 bases and 4 bases, in that order; junction bases with no gene match: 12. Full variable domain (missing parts from reference TRBV5-1 and TRBJ2-1): KAGVTQTPRYLIKTRGQQVTLSCSPISGHRSVSWYQQTPGQGLQFLFEYFSETQRNKGNFPGRFSGRQFSNSRSEMNVSTLELGDSALYLCASSFGLAGASFSYNEQFFGPGTRLTVL.

This clone was found once. This chain links TRBV18 with TRBJ2-7; no reliable D call. Germline V gene sequence: CDR1 KGHSH, CDR2 LQKENI. This CDR3 has 13 amino acids. The V end was cut by 5 bases, the J end by 3 bases, with 11 bases between. The CDR3 loop reads CASSEGKNYEQYF. The CDR3 nucleotides read TGTGCCAGCTCAGAAGGAAAAAACTACGAGCAGTACTTC.

The V and J genes are TRBV5-4 and TRBJ2-7; TRBD1 matches at 9 bases. Looked up from germline, CDR1 is SGHNT and CDR2 is YYREEE (reference sequence). CDR3 size: 17 residues. The trim removed 0 bases at V and 4 bases at J, leaving 11 bases unmatched. For the CDR3, the DNA is TGTGCCAGCAGCTTGGCCGTACAGGGGGCATTTGGTTACGAGCAGTACTTC. Protein: CASSLAVQGAFGYEQYF.

This chain joins TRBV7-2 and TRBJ2-7, with a weak D call TRBD1 (6 bases). V lost 5 bases and J 6 bases, leaving 17 bases between the germline ends. Germline V gene data show CDR1 as SGHTA and CDR2 as FQGNSA. CDR3 length: 14 amino acids. This CDR3 reads CASSQTGGTLEQYF. CDR3 nucleotide sequence: TGTGCCAGCAGCCAGACAGGTGGAACCCTCGAGCAGTACTTC.

V usage is TRBV4-2 and J usage is TRBJ2-5; no definite D call. The CDR3 extends over 16 amino acids. Trimming cost V 0 bases and J 1 base, with 12 bases left between them. In germline, CDR1 is LGHNA, CDR2 YNFKEQ. Written as DNA, the CDR3 is TGTGCCAGCAGCCAAGATATCGGCAGAGGCCAAGAGACCCAGTACTTC. Protein product: CASSQDIGRGQETQYF.

This clone came up once. Here the CDR3 reads CSVVGQQETQYF. CDR3 DNA: TGCAGCGTTGTTGGGCAGCAAGAGACCCAGTACTTC. The chain employs TRBV29-1 and TRBJ2-5; D remains unclear. V was trimmed by 4 bases and J by 2 bases, leaving 8 bases between them. The CDR3 has 12 residues. Per the germline V gene, CDR1 is SQVTM and CDR2 is ANQGSEA.

This clone was observed a few times. This chain joins TRBV11-2 and TRBJ1-1; no reliable D call. CDR1 and CDR2 from the germline V gene are SGHAT and FQNNGV. The V end was cut by 0 bases, the J end by 1 base, with 9 bases between. CDR3 length equals 15 residues. The CDR3 DNA follows: TGTGCCAGCAGCTTAGATGGATACGGGAACACTGAAGCTTTCTTT. Amino acids: CASSLDGYGNTEAFF.

The chain combines TRBV5-1 with TRBJ2-5; 8 bases fit TRBD1. Germline V CDR1 and CDR2: SGHRS, YFSETQ. Trimming removed 4 bases from V and 3 bases from J; junction bases left unmatched: 8. This CDR3 is built from 15 residues. CDR3 amino acids: CASSEGQVLKETQYF. CDR3 sequence (DNA): TGCGCCAGCAGCGAGGGACAGGTCCTAAAAGAGACCCAGTACTTC.

The V gene is TRBV9, the J gene TRBJ2-5; no definite D call. The germline V gene encodes CDR1 SGDLS and CDR2 YYNGEE. This CDR3 comprises 14 residues. The V gene lost 0 bases and the J gene lost 5 bases, with 11 bases spanning the gap. In nucleotides, the CDR3 is TGTGCCAGCAGCGTAGGCAACCTTGGGGAGACCCAGTACTTC. Amino acids: CASSVGNLGETQYF. Combining the CDR3 with reference TRBV9 and TRBJ2-5 gives the whole variable domain DSGVTQTPKHLITATGQRVTLRCSPRSGDLSVYWYQQSLDQGLQFLIQYYNGEERAKGNILERFSAQQFPDLHSELNLSSLELGDSALYFCASSVGNLGETQYFGPGTRLLVL.

The chain combines TRBV27 with TRBJ2-1; weak D call: TRBD2 (6 bases). Between the trimmed V and J ends, which lost 6 bases and 2 bases, there was a span of 11 bases. The CDR3 runs to 14 residues. Germline V gene lookup returns CDR1 MNHEY and CDR2 SMNVEV (reference sequence). Here the CDR3 DNA reads TGTGCCAGCAGATCCGGGACTCCCTACAATGAGCAGTTCTTC. Protein: CASRSGTPYNEQFF.

This clone was seen a single time. The V gene is TRBV7-8, the J gene TRBJ2-7; D gene unclear. This CDR3 contains 16 residues. Per germline, CDR1 SGHVS and CDR2 FQNEAQ. V was shortened by 5 bases and J by 2 bases, with 19 bases between the two germline ends. Here the CDR3 reads CASSTRHSRSAYEQYF. CDR3 bases: TGTGCCAGCAGCACCCGACACTCCCGGTCCGCCTACGAGCAGTACTTC. The entire variable domain, with the rest obtained from reference TRBV7-8 and TRBJ2-7, is as follows: GAGVSQSPRYKVAKRGQDVALRCDPISGHVSLFWYQQALGQGPEFLTYFQNEAQLDKSGLPSDRFFAERPEGSVSTLKIQRTQQEDSAVYLCASSTRHSRSAYEQYFGPGTRLTVT.

This rearrangement joins TRBV4-3 to TRBJ1-6; TRBD1 is a possible D gene (6 bases). Germline loops: CDR1 LGHNA, CDR2 YSLEER. CDR3 length: 16 amino acids. V dropped 1 base and J dropped 0 bases, with 7 bases sitting between them. The CDR3 loop reads CASSQGGGSYNSPLHF. CDR3 sequence (DNA): TGCGCCAGCAGCCAAGGAGGGGGCTCCTATAATTCACCCCTCCACTTT.